The rows below give T cell receptor beta chains drawn from one sample of a study of blood T cell repertoires in COVID-19. TCRdb's table, derived via immunoSEQ multiplex PCR, lists solely in-frame clones and lacks some. The sample shows around 110,000 clones, more than 70% of them seen only once. The sequenced material came from peripheral blood. All receptors derive from a man aged 45 to 65 with active or convalescent COVID-19. Both conserved end residues are part of each CDR3. Fields, in order: V gene, J gene, D gene, clone size, CDR3 protein, CDR3 DNA. The D gene is left open where the match is weak. Size values are once, few and many counts, or a class for expanded clones, and some rows have none.

>TRBV6-2/TRBV6-3|TRBJ1-2|TRBD1|NA
CASSYPGTGNYGYTF
TGTGCCAGCAGTTACCCGGGGACAGGGAACTATGGCTACACCTTC
>TRBV3-1/TRBV3-2|TRBJ2-5|TRBD2|NA
CASSRRTSREGETQYF
TGTGCCAGCAGCCGAAGGACTAGCCGGGAAGGGGAGACCCAGTACTTC
>TRBV10-2|TRBJ1-5|NA|NA
CASSESGGAPGNQPQHF
TGCGCCAGCAGTGAGTCCGGGGGGGCGCCGGGGAATCAGCCCCAGCATTTT
>TRBV28|TRBJ1-1|TRBD1|NA
CASSATGGGTEAFF
TGTGCCAGCAGTGCGACAGGGGGAGGCACTGAAGCTTTCTTT
>TRBV19|TRBJ2-1|NA|NA
CASSIGGALSPEQFF
TGTGCCAGTAGTATCGGGGGAGCTTTGTCGCCCGAGCAGTTCTTC
>TRBV27|TRBJ1-3|NA|NA
CASSPGTYAGNTIYF
TGTGCCAGCAGTCCCGGGACTTACGCTGGAAACACCATATATTTT
>TRBV2|TRBJ1-6|NA|NA
CASSGGLSSYNSPLHF
TGTGCCAGCAGTGGAGGACTCTCCTCCTATAATTCACCCCTCCACTTT
>TRBV27|TRBJ2-1|NA|NA
CASSLFGGGNEQFF
TGTGCCAGCAGTTTATTTGGTGGGGGGAATGAGCAGTTCTTC
>TRBV28|TRBJ2-5|TRBD1|NA
CASSLGPTGGEKTQYF
TGTGCCAGCAGTTTAGGCCCGACAGGGGGCGAAAAGACCCAGTACTTC
>TRBV6-1|TRBJ1-4|TRBD1|NA
CASSERTGGGSEKLFF
TGTGCCAGCAGTGAAAGGACAGGAGGGGGGAGTGAAAAACTGTTTTTT
>TRBV7-2|TRBJ2-2|NA|NA
CASSLGLYTGELFF
TGTGCCAGCAGCTTAGGACTTTACACCGGGGAGCTGTTTTTT
>TRBV18|TRBJ1-3|NA|NA
CASSRTSPTGNTIYF
TGTGCCAGCTCACGAACTTCCCCGACTGGAAACACCATATATTTT
>TRBV19|TRBJ2-3|NA|NA
CASSRSADTQYF
TGTGCCAGTAGTCGGAGCGCAGATACGCAGTATTTT
>TRBV19|TRBJ2-7|NA|NA
CASSGSEAYEQYF
TGTGCCAGTAGCGGTAGCGAGGCCTACGAGCAGTACTTC
>TRBV18|TRBJ2-3|TRBD1|NA
CASSPMEGQGKGTDTQYF
TGTGCCAGCTCACCGATGGAGGGACAGGGCAAAGGCACAGATACGCAGTATTTT
>TRBV7-9|TRBJ2-2|NA|once
CASSPAWETRRTGELFF
TGTGCCAGCAGCCCCGCCTGGGAGACTCGTCGTACCGGGGAGCTGTTTTTT
>TRBV4-1|TRBJ2-7|NA|NA
CASSQLVGGRPSYEQYF
TGCGCCAGCAGCCAACTAGTCGGGGGACGTCCCTCCTACGAGCAGTACTTC
>TRBV7-9|TRBJ1-2|TRBD1|NA
CASSSLDREVRGYTF
TGTGCCAGCAGCTCTCTGGACAGGGAGGTTAGGGGCTACACCTTC
>TRBV28|TRBJ1-4|NA|NA
CASSFRGSNEKLFF
TGTGCCAGCAGTTTTAGGGGCTCGAATGAAAAACTGTTTTTT
>TRBV10-2|TRBJ2-1|NA|once
CASSEQPTILSSYNEQFF
TGCGCCAGCAGCGAACAACCGACTATTCTTAGCTCCTACAATGAGCAGTTCTTC
>TRBV5-1|TRBJ1-2|TRBD1|NA
CASRTIYRGTYGYTF
TGCGCCAGCAGGACCATCTACAGGGGGACCTATGGCTACACCTTC
>TRBV27|TRBJ2-1|NA|NA
CASSLSRAISYNEQFF
TGTGCCAGCAGTTTATCGAGGGCCATCTCCTACAATGAGCAGTTCTTC
>TRBV11-3|TRBJ2-3|NA|NA
CASSLSWGADTQYF
TGTGCCAGCAGCTTATCTTGGGGCGCAGATACGCAGTATTTT
>TRBV5-1|TRBJ2-7|TRBD1|NA
CASSLGTGGGQYF
TGCGCCAGCAGCTTGGGGACAGGGGGAGGGCAGTACTTC
>TRBV21-1|TRBJ2-5|NA|NA
CASRGWTNQETQYF
TGTGCCAGCAGAGGTTGGACAAACCAAGAGACCCAGTACTTC
>TRBV7-2|TRBJ1-5|NA|NA
CASSADYSNQPQHF
TGTGCCAGCAGCGCTGACTATAGCAATCAGCCCCAGCATTTT
>TRBV11-2|TRBJ2-2|TRBD2|NA
CASSFRRLAGVGGTGELFF
TGTGCCAGCAGCTTTAGGCGGCTAGCGGGAGTAGGTGGGACCGGGGAGCTGTTTTTT
>TRBV19|TRBJ1-5|NA|NA
CASSIEGQPQHF
TGTGCCAGTAGTATCGAGGGACAGCCCCAGCATTTT
>TRBV18|TRBJ1-2|NA|NA
CASRPGLAVNANYGYTF
TGTGCCAGCCGCCCAGGACTTGCCGTTAACGCCAACTATGGCTACACCTTC
>TRBV2|TRBJ2-7|TRBD2|NA
CASSGVSGIGRQYF
TGTGCCAGCAGTGGGGTTAGCGGGATTGGACGGCAGTACTTC